The 9 T cell receptor beta chains presented below share a single source sample, sequenced in a study of cytomegalovirus exposure and HLA in healthy donors. Primers included in the PCR were 60 Vbeta and 13 Jbeta primers. TCRdb's copy holds only in-frame clones and misses some; the assay was immunoSEQ multiplex PCR. The top ten clones hold around 7% of a sample with 77,000 or so clones, about 71% of them seen once. Sequences were obtained from PBMCs. The origin of the receptors is a woman aged 40 to 50 in good health and CMV-seronegative.

In nucleotides, the CDR3 is TGTGCCAGCAGCCAATCGGGGGACCGAATATATGGCTACACCTTC. It encodes CASSQSGDRIYGYTF. This sequence joins TRBV7-2 and TRBJ1-2; weak D call: TRBD1 (5 bases). Trimming left V 5 bases short and J 5 bases short, with 18 bases between. Germline V gives CDR1 SGHTA, CDR2 FQGNSA. This CDR3 is 15 amino acids long.

The chain joins TRBV28 to TRBJ1-3; tentative D call: TRBD1 (6 bases). V lost 5 bases and J lost 1, with 12 bases in between. Per germline, CDR1 MDHEN and CDR2 SYDVKM. The length of the CDR3 is 15 residues. In nucleotides, the CDR3 is TGTGCCAGCAGTCCCCTCAGGGGATCTGGAAACACCATATATTTT. Amino acids: CASSPLRGSGNTIYF.

Only one count was recorded for this clone. The chain links TRBV7-9 to TRBJ2-2; 8 bases are a match to TRBD1. The CDR3 consists of 17 residues. Per the germline V gene, CDR1 is SEHNR and CDR2 is FQNEAQ (reference sequence). Trimming cost V 5 bases and J 2 bases; bases outside gene matches: 10. CDR3 sequence (DNA): TGTGCCAGCAGCCCCGAATTACAGGGGGAAAACACCGGGGAGCTGTTTTTT. Its translation is CASSPELQGENTGELFF.

CDR3 amino acids: CASSSVSWSLFGMNTEAFF. CDR3 sequence (DNA): TGTGCCAGCAGTTCCGTCTCTTGGTCCTTATTCGGGATGAACACTGAAGCTTTCTTT. The chain links TRBV27 to TRBJ1-1; no clear D. The length of the CDR3 is 19 residues. Germline CDR1 and CDR2: MNHEY and SMNVEV (reference sequence). The germline V and J ends were trimmed by 4 bases and 0 bases, with 24 bases remaining between them.

This clone occurred once. The CDR3 loop reads CASSGDRGGGYTF. The CDR3 bases are TGTGCCAGCAGCGGTGACAGGGGGGGAGGCTACACCTTC. The gene calls are TRBV7-6 and TRBJ1-2, with TRBD1 matching 9 bases. The CDR3 runs 13 residues. Germline loops: CDR1 SGHVS, CDR2 FNYEAQ. V lost 5 bases, J lost 8 bases, and 6 bases stayed unmatched. Variable domain in full (rest from reference TRBV7-6 and TRBJ1-2): GAGVSQSPRYKVTKRGQDVALRCDPISGHVSLYWYRQALGQGPEFLTYFNYEAQQDKSGLPNDRFSAERPEGSISTLTIQRTEQRDSAMYRCASSGDRGGGYTFGSGTRLTVV.

DNA for the CDR3: TGCGCCAGCAGTTACGAACAGGGGGCATTCACTGAAGCTTTCTTT. This gives the protein CASSYEQGAFTEAFF. V gene TRBV10-2 combines with J gene TRBJ1-1, with TRBD1 matching 9 bases. CDR1 and CDR2 (germline): WSHSY, SAAADI. The CDR3 consists of 15 residues. J lost 4 bases, V lost 5 bases, and 8 bases had no gene match.

J is TRBJ2-1 and V is TRBV6-1; TRBD2 agrees at 7 bases. CDR3 size: 13 residues. V shed 2 bases and J 13 bases; nucleotides not matched to a gene: 8. CDR1 is MNHNS and CDR2 is SASEGT in the germline V gene. CDR3 DNA sequence: TGTGCCAGCAGTGAATCGGGAGGTATCGTCCAGTTCTTC. Its protein is CASSESGGIVQFF.

This chain uses TRBV2 with TRBJ1-1; 7 bases are shared with TRBD1. The J segment lost 2 bases and the V segment lost 5 bases, leaving 8 bases of the junction unmatched. The length of the CDR3 is 15 residues. CDR1 SNHLY and CDR2 FYNNEI come from the germline V gene. The CDR3 region is CASSQGGGANTEAFF. The CDR3 coding sequence is TGTGCCAGCAGTCAAGGGGGCGGGGCCAACACTGAAGCTTTCTTT. Full variable domain (remainder filled in from reference TRBV2 and TRBJ1-1): EPEVTQTPSHQVTQMGQEVILRCVPISNHLYFYWYRQILGQKVEFLVSFYNNEISEKSEIFDDQFSVERPDGSNFTLKIRSTKLEDSAMYFCASSQGGGANTEAFFGQGTRLTVV.

The V call is TRBV28, the J call TRBJ2-5; 9 bases align to TRBD2. Germline loops: CDR1 MDHEN, CDR2 SYDVKM. CDR3 length equals 15 residues. The trim removed 6 bases at V and 4 bases at J, leaving 9 bases unmatched. CDR3 DNA sequence: TGTGCCAGCAGAGATAGCGGGAGACCCCCAGAGACCCAGTACTTC. Its protein is CASRDSGRPPETQYF.